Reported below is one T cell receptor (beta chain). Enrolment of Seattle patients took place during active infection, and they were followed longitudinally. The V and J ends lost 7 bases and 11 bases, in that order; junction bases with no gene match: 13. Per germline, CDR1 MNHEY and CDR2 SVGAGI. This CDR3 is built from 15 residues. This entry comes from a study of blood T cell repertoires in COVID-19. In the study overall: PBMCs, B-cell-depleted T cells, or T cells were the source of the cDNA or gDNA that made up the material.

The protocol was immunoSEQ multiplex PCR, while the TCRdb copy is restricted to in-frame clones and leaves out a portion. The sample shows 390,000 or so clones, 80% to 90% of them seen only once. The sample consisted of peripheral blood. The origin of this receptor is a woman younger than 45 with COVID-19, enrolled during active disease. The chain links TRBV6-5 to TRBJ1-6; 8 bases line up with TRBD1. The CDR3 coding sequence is TGTGCCAGCAACATTGGACAGGGCTATAGGGCACCCCTCCACTTT. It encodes CASNIGQGYRAPLHF.